Shown below are 5 T cell receptor beta chains from a single sample sequenced in a study of T cell responses to AZD1222 COVID-19 vaccine. Method: immunoSEQ multiplex PCR; TCRdb's copy keeps in-frame clones and lacks some. This table holds more than 95,000 clones, roughly 84% found once. The material sequenced was peripheral blood, taken 28 days after the second AZD1222 dose. These receptors were obtained from an adult who received the AZD1222 COVID-19 vaccine.

The chain has TRBV7-8 and TRBJ1-2; tentative D call: TRBD1 (6 bases). Germline V gene data show CDR1 as SGHVS and CDR2 as FQNEAQ. This CDR3 region has 17 residues. The V end lost 5 bases, the J end lost 8 bases, and 27 bases lay between the germline ends. The CDR3 DNA reads as TGTGCCAGCAGCCCCGGCGCTCGGACTGGGGGGGGCACAGGCTACACCTTC. This codes for CASSPGARTGGGTGYTF.

For the CDR3, the DNA is TGCGCCAGCAGCTTGTTAGCAGATACGCAGTATTTT. This encodes CASSLLADTQYF. The chain carries TRBV5-1 and TRBJ2-3, with D hard to call. V dropped 1 base and J dropped 4 bases, with 4 bases sitting between them. Germline V lookup: CDR1 SGHRS, CDR2 YFSETQ. This CDR3 has 12 residues.

The chain joins TRBV7-2 to TRBJ1-1, with D unresolved. This CDR3 has 12 amino acids. From germline, CDR1 is SGHTA and CDR2 FQGNSA. V lost 2 bases and J 11 bases, leaving 12 bases between the germline ends. The CDR3 reads CASSLYSAGAFF. The CDR3 DNA reads TGTGCCAGCAGCTTATACAGCGCGGGTGCTTTCTTT.

This sequence joins TRBV19 and TRBJ1-1; a weak D match, TRBD1 (5 bases). V was pared by 0 bases and J by 5 bases, with 25 bases between. The CDR3 extends over 19 amino acids. CDR1 and CDR2 from the germline V gene are LNHDA and SQIVND (reference sequence). CDR3 residues: CASSIDSGVVRGVKTEAFF. The CDR3 DNA is TGTGCCAGTAGTATAGATTCGGGGGTGGTAAGAGGGGTAAAAACTGAAGCTTTCTTT.

The genes are TRBV19 and TRBJ2-2; 9 bases line up with TRBD1. This CDR3 has 16 residues. V lost 6 bases to trimming and J lost 4 bases; unmatched junction nucleotides: 9. Germline-derived CDR1 and CDR2 are LNHDA and SQIVND (reference sequence). CDR3 bases: TGTGCCAGTAGGACAGGACAGGGGTTCGGCACCGGGGAGCTGTTTTTT. Its translation: CASRTGQGFGTGELFF.